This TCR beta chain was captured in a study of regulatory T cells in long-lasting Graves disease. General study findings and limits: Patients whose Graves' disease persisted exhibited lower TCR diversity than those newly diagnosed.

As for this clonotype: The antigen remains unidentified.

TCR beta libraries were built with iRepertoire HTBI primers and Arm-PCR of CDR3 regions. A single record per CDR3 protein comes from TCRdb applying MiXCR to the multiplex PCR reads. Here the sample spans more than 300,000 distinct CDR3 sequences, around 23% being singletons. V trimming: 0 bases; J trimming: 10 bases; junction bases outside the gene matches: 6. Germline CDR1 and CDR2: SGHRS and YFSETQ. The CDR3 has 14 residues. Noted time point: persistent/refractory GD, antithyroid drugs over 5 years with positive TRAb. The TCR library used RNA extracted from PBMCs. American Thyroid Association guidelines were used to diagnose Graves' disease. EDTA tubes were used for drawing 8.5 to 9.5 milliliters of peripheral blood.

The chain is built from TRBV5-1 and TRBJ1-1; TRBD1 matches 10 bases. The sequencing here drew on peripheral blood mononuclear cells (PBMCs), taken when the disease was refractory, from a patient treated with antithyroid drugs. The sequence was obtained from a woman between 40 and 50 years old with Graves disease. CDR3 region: CASSLAGTGASAFF. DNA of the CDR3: TGCGCCAGCAGCTTGGCGGGGACAGGGGCATCAGCTTTCTTT.